The T cell receptor beta chain described here comes from a study of T cell responses to AZD1222 COVID-19 vaccine. Study findings and constraints: At study baseline, merely roughly 6 AZD1222 recipients were seropositive. Clonal diversity was possibly underestimated; the donors were predominantly white British and more often female. All repertoire sampling was performed exclusively after the peak T cell response.

With respect to this clone: Its antigen is still unknown.

Sequenced by immunoSEQ multiplex PCR; TCRdb stores in-frame clones only, minus some. The sample lists about 150,000 clones, about 85% occurring once. From germline, CDR1 is SGHTA and CDR2 FQGNSA. Trimming pared 1 base from V and 0 bases from J, leaving 8 bases between. CDR3 length equals 15 residues. This clonotype originated in an adult in good health. The J gene is TRBJ2-3, the V gene TRBV7-2; D ambiguous. Source: peripheral blood, taken on day 0 of AZD1222 vaccination. DNA of the CDR3: TGTGCCAGCAGCTTAGTACACTTAAGCACAGATACGCAGTATTTT. As protein: CASSLVHLSTDTQYF.